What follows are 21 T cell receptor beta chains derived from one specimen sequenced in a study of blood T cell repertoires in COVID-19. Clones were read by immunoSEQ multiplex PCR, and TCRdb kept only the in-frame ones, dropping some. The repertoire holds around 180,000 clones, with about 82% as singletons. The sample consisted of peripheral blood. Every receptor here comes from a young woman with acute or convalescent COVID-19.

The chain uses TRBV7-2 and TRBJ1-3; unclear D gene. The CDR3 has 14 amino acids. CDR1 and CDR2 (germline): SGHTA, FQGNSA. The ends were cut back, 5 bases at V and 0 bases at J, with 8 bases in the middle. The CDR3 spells CASSQTVSGNTIYF. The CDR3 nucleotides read TGTGCCAGCAGCCAAACAGTCTCTGGAAACACCATATATTTT.

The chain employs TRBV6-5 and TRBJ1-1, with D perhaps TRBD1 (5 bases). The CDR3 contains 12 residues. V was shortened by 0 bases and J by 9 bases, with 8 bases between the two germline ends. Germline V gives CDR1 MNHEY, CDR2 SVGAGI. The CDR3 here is CASSYSGAKAFF. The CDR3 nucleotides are TGTGCCAGCAGTTACTCAGGGGCGAAAGCTTTCTTT.

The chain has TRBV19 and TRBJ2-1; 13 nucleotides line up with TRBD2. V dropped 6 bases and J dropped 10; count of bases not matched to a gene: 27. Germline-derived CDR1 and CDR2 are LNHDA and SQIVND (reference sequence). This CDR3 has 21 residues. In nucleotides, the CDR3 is TGTGCCAGTAGCAACAGGAAACTAGCGGGAGGGCCTCAAGCTGGTAGTAACGAGCAGTTCTTC. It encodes CASSNRKLAGGPQAGSNEQFF.

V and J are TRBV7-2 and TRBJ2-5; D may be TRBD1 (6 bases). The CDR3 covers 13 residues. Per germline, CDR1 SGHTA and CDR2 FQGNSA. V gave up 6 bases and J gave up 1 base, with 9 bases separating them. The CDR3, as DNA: TGTGCCAGCAGTATAGGGGGCCAAGAGACCCAGTACTTC. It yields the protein CASSIGGQETQYF. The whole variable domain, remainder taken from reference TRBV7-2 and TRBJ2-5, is GAGVSQSPSNKVTEKGKDVELRCDPISGHTALYWYRQSLGQGLEFLIYFQGNSAPDKSGLPSDRFSAERTGGSVSTLTIQRTQQEDSAVYLCASSIGGQETQYFGPGTRLLVL.

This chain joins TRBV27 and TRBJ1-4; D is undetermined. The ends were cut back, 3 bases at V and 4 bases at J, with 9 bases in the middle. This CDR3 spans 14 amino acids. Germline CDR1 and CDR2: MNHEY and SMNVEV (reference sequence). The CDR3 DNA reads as TGTGCCAGCAGTTTTCGGGGATATAATGAAAAACTGTTTTTT. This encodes CASSFRGYNEKLFF.

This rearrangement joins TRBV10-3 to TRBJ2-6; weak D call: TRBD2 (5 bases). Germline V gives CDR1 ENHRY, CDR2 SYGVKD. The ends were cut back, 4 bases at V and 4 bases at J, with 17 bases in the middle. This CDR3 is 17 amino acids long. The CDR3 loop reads CAISAGQAGKGANVLTF. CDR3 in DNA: TGTGCCATCAGTGCTGGCCAGGCCGGGAAAGGGGCCAACGTCCTGACTTTC.

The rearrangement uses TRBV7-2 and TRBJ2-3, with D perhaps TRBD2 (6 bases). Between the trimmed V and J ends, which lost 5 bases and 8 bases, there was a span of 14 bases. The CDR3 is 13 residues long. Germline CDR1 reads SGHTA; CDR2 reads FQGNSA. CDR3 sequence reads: CASSTRLEVTQYF. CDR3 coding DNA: TGTGCCAGCAGCACAAGACTAGAGGTTACGCAGTATTTT. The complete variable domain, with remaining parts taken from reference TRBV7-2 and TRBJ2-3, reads GAGVSQSPSNKVTEKGKDVELRCDPISGHTALYWYRQSLGQGLEFLIYFQGNSAPDKSGLPSDRFSAERTGGSVSTLTIQRTQQEDSAVYLCASSTRLEVTQYFGPGTRLTVL.

The CDR3 loop reads CASSQRTGTPLHF. Here the CDR3 DNA reads TGTGCCAGCAGCCAGAGAACAGGGACACCCCTCCACTTT. This chain uses TRBV3-1 (or the pseudogene TRBV3-2) with TRBJ1-6; possible D gene TRBD1, 6 bases. The CDR3 contains 13 residues. CDR1 LGHDT and CDR2 YNNKEL come from the germline V gene (reference sequence). V was pared by 3 bases and J by 11 bases, with 11 bases between.

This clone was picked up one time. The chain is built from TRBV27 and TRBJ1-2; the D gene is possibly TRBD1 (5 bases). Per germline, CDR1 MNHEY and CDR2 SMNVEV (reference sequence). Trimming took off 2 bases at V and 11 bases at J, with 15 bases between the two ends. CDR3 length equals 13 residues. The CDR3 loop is CASSLGAGKGYTF. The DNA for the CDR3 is TGTGCCAGCAGTTTAGGGGCAGGGAAGGGGTACACCTTC.

The CDR3 reads CASSMPSGLPSLNEQFF. The CDR3 DNA is TGTGCCAGTAGTATGCCTTCGGGACTCCCATCACTCAATGAGCAGTTCTTC. The chain links TRBV19 to TRBJ2-1, with D possibly TRBD2 on 6 matching bases. Germline V gives CDR1 LNHDA, CDR2 SQIVND (reference sequence). This CDR3 has 17 amino acids. Trimming stripped 3 bases from V and 6 bases from J, with 21 bases between.

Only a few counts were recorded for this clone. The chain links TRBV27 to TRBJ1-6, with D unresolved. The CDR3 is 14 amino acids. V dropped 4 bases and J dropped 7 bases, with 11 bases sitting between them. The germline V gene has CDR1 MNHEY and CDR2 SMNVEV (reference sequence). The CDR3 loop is CASSSVQPNSPLHF. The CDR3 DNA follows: TGTGCCAGCAGTTCGGTACAGCCCAATTCACCCCTCCACTTT.

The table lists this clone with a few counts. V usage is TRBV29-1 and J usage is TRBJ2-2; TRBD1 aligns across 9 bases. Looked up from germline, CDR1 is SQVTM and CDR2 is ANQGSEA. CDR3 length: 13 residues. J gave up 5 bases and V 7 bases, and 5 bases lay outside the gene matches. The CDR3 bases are TGCAGCGCATCGACAGGGGGGACCGGGGAGCTGTTTTTT. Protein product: CSASTGGTGELFF.

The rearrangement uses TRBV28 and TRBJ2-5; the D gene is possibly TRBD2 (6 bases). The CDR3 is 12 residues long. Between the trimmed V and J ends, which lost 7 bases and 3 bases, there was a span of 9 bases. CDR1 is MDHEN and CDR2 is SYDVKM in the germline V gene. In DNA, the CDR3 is TGTGCCAGCAAAGGGACTGAAGAGACCCAGTACTTC. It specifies CASKGTEETQYF. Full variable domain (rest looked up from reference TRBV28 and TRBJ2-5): DVKVTQSSRYLVKRTGEKVFLECVQDMDHENMFWYRQDPGLGLRLIYFSYDVKMKEKGDIPEGYSVSREKKERFSLILESASTNQTSMYLCASKGTEETQYFGPGTRLLVL.

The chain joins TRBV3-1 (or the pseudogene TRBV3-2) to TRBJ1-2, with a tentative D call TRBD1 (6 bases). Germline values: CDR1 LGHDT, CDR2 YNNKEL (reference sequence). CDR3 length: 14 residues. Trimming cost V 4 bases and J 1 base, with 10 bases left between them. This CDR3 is CASSRGQLNYGYTF. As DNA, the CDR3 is TGTGCCAGCAGCCGCGGACAGCTTAACTATGGCTACACCTTC.

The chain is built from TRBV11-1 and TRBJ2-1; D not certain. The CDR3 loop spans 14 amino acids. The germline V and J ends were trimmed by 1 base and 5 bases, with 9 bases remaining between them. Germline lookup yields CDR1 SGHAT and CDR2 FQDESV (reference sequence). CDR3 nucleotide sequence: TGTGCCAGCAGCTTAGATGGAGTTAACAATGAGCAGTTCTTC. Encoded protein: CASSLDGVNNEQFF.

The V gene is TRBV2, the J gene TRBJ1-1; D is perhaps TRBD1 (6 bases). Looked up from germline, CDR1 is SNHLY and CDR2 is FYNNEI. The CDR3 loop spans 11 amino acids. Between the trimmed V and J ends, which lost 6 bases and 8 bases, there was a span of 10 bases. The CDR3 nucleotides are TGTGCCAGCAGGGCTACAGGGGAAGCTTTCTTT. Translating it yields CASRATGEAFF.

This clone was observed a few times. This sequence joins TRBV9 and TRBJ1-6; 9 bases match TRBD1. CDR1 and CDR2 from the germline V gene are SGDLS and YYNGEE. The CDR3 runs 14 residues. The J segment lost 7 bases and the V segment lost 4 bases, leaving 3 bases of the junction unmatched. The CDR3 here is CASSSDRGNSPLHF. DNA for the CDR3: TGTGCCAGCAGCTCGGACAGGGGAAATTCACCCCTCCACTTT.

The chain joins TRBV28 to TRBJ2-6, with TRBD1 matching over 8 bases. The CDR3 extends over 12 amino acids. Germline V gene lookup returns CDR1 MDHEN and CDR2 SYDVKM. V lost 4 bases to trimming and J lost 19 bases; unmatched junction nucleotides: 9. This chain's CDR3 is CASSYLTGQATF. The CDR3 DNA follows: TGTGCCAGCAGTTACCTTACGGGACAGGCCACTTTC. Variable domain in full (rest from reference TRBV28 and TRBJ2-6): DVKVTQSSRYLVKRTGEKVFLECVQDMDHENMFWYRQDPGLGLRLIYFSYDVKMKEKGDIPEGYSVSREKKERFSLILESASTNQTSMYLCASSYLTGQATFGAGSRLTVL.

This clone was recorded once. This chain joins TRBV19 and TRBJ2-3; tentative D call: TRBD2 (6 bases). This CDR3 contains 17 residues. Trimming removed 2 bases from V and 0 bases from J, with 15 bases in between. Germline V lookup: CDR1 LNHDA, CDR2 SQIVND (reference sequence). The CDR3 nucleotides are TGTGCCAGTAGTATAAGTCGGGGGAGCCTTAGCACAGATACGCAGTATTTT. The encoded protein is CASSISRGSLSTDTQYF.

The CDR3 nucleotides are TGTGCCTGGAGTGTATCAGCAGGAGGGGCAAGCTACACCTTC. It encodes CAWSVSAGGASYTF. The J gene is TRBJ1-2, the V gene TRBV30; D is perhaps TRBD1 (5 bases). CDR1 GTSNPN and CDR2 SVGIG come from the germline V gene (reference sequence). V was clipped by 0 bases and J by 9 bases, with 17 bases between them. The length of the CDR3 is 14 residues.

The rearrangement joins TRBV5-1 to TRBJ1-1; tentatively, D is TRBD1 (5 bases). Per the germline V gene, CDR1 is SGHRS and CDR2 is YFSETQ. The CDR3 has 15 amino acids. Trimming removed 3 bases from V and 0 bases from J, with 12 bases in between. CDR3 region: CASSYLIGVNTEAFF. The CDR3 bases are TGCGCCAGCAGCTATCTAATAGGGGTGAACACTGAAGCTTTCTTT.